Following are 22 T cell receptor beta chains from one sample sequenced in a study of shared clonotypes between healthy human individuals. TCRdb's table, derived via immunoSEQ multiplex PCR, lists solely in-frame clones and lacks some. Of 2 million to 2.5 million clones listed, approximately 90% are singletons. Sequencing was performed on naive CD4+ T cells from PBMCs. Subset defined: CD45RA+ positively selected. These TCRs come from a man younger than 30 in good health. Some clones in this sample may be carry-over from other donors' samples.

The DNA for the CDR3 is TGTGCCAGCACCCTCAGCACCGGGGAGCTGTTTTTT. This codes for CASTLSTGELFF. The V and J genes are TRBV2 and TRBJ2-2; D is undetermined. This CDR3 is 12 amino acids long. V was pared by 7 bases and J by 4 bases, with 7 bases between. Germline CDR1 reads SNHLY; CDR2 reads FYNNEI.

The chain recombines TRBV5-1 with TRBJ2-1, with 8 bases matching TRBD2. CDR1 SGHRS and CDR2 YFSETQ come from the germline V gene. There are 15 residues in the CDR3. The ends lost 2 bases at V and 7 bases at J; junction bases unmatched: 8. CDR3 nucleotides: TGCGCCAGCAGCTTTCAAGCGGGAGTTGAAAATGAGCAGTTCTTC. Its translation: CASSFQAGVENEQFF.

The chain carries TRBV29-1 and TRBJ2-3; 8 nucleotides match TRBD1. Germline CDR1 SQVTM, CDR2 ANQGSEA. Trimming took 6 bases from V and 0 from J; bases not matched to a gene: 2. This CDR3 has 13 residues. The CDR3 protein is CSVGQASTDTQYF. Here the CDR3 DNA reads TGCAGCGTGGGACAGGCTAGCACAGATACGCAGTATTTT.

The V call is TRBV28, the J call TRBJ2-7; TRBD1 might be the D (7 bases). V lost 7 bases and J lost 4, with 20 bases in between. This CDR3 has 15 amino acids. Germline assignment: CDR1 MDHEN and CDR2 SYDVKM. The CDR3 sequence is CASTTPGGLGYEQYF. The CDR3 nucleotides read TGTGCCAGCACAACCCCAGGGGGGCTCGGGTACGAGCAGTACTTC.

The genes are TRBV19 and TRBJ2-7; 7 positions agree with TRBD1. With V trimmed by 9 bases and J by 3 bases, 11 bases remained unmatched. Per the germline V gene, CDR1 is LNHDA and CDR2 is SQIVND (reference sequence). The CDR3 has 14 residues. In DNA, the CDR3 is TGTGCCAGCTCATTACCGGGACAGAACTACGAGCAGTACTTC. This gives the protein CASSLPGQNYEQYF.

This chain connects TRBV5-4 to TRBJ1-1, with TRBD1 as a possible D gene (5 bases). The CDR3 extends over 16 amino acids. With 4 bases removed from V and 4 bases from J, the gap between germline ends came to 20 bases. CDR1 is SGHNT and CDR2 is YYREEE in the germline V gene (reference sequence). The DNA for the CDR3 is TGTGCCAGCAGCAGGGGAGGGTCGCGGGCGCGCACTGAAGCTTTCTTT. Amino acids: CASSRGGSRARTEAFF.

V is TRBV5-4 and J is TRBJ2-5, with 10 nucleotides matching TRBD1. Looked up from germline, CDR1 is SGHNT and CDR2 is YYREEE (reference sequence). This CDR3 has 15 residues. The ends lost 3 bases at V and 1 base at J; junction bases unmatched: 3. CDR3 amino acids: CASSSRQGAQETQYF. The CDR3 DNA follows: TGTGCCAGCAGCTCGCGACAGGGGGCCCAAGAGACCCAGTACTTC.

The CDR3 coding sequence is TGCGCCAGCAGCCGGGGACTAGCCGATCGCACAGATACGCAGTATTTT. It yields the protein CASSRGLADRTDTQYF. This chain links TRBV5-1 with TRBJ2-3; 9 bases are a match to TRBD2. Looked up from germline, CDR1 is SGHRS and CDR2 is YFSETQ. The junction had 7 bases not matched to a gene; V was cut back by 4 bases and J by 1 base. This CDR3 contains 16 residues.

The J gene is TRBJ1-5, the V gene TRBV7-2; TRBD1 is a possible D gene (5 bases). The CDR3 totals 15 residues. Germline CDR1 is SGHTA and CDR2 is FQGNSA. V lost 1 base and J 4 bases, leaving 11 bases between the germline ends. CDR3 sequence: CASSLERGANQPQHF. The CDR3 DNA follows: TGTGCCAGCAGCTTAGAGAGAGGGGCGAATCAGCCCCAGCATTTT.

The rearrangement links TRBV4-1 to TRBJ2-7, with D tentatively TRBD1 (5 bases). In germline, CDR1 is MGHRA, CDR2 YSYEKL. CDR3 length equals 16 residues. Deletions cut 3 bases from V and 2 bases from J, with 17 bases between. CDR3 residues: CASSQAVGVIPYEQYF. The CDR3 coding sequence is TGCGCCAGCAGCCAGGCCGTAGGGGTGATCCCCTACGAGCAGTACTTC.

V gene TRBV4-1 combines with J gene TRBJ1-5; the D gene is possibly TRBD1 (6 bases). The CDR3 is 15 amino acids. Looked up from germline, CDR1 is MGHRA and CDR2 is YSYEKL. With 4 bases removed from V and 5 bases from J, the gap between germline ends came to 15 bases. DNA for the CDR3: TGCGCCAGCAGCCTCCCGGCCTCAGGGGATCAGCCCCAGCATTTT. It encodes CASSLPASGDQPQHF.

The chain combines TRBV28 with TRBJ2-1, with 8 nucleotides matching TRBD1. CDR1 is MDHEN and CDR2 is SYDVKM in the germline V gene. This CDR3 is built from 18 residues. Trimming cost V 7 bases and J 2 bases; bases outside gene matches: 16. CDR3 nucleotides: TGTGCCAGCACCGGGGGACAGGTAGAAAGTCGACCCTACAATGAGCAGTTCTTC. Encoded protein: CASTGGQVESRPYNEQFF. The variable domain in full, completed from reference TRBV28 and TRBJ2-1, reads DVKVTQSSRYLVKRTGEKVFLECVQDMDHENMFWYRQDPGLGLRLIYFSYDVKMKEKGDIPEGYSVSREKKERFSLILESASTNQTSMYLCASTGGQVESRPYNEQFFGPGTRLTVL.

The chain carries TRBV11-1 and TRBJ1-2; D possibly corresponds to TRBD1 (5 bases). CDR1 is SGHAT and CDR2 is FQDESV in the germline V gene (reference sequence). The CDR3 runs 15 residues. The germline V and J ends were trimmed by 4 bases and 7 bases, with 19 bases remaining between them. In DNA form, the CDR3 reads TGTGCCAGCAGCTCAACCGGGGGAAAGGCGAGTGGCTACACCTTC. It is translated as CASSSTGGKASGYTF.

A note on this clone: In the same sample, other DNA sequences code for this CDR3. J is TRBJ2-5 and V is TRBV7-3; D may be TRBD2 (6 bases). Trimming cost V 2 bases and J 5 bases, with 12 bases left between them. The CDR3 runs 14 residues. Germline V gives CDR1 SGHTA, CDR2 FQGTGA. The DNA for the CDR3 is TGTGCCAGCAGCTTAGGGACGAGCGGGGAGACCCAGTACTTC. Amino acid sequence: CASSLGTSGETQYF. The variable domain in full, with the rest retrieved from reference TRBV7-3 and TRBJ2-5, is GAGVSQTPSNKVTEKGKYVELRCDPISGHTALYWYRQSLGQGPEFLIYFQGTGAADDSGLPNDRFFAVRPEGSVSTLKIQRTERGDSAVYLCASSLGTSGETQYFGPGTRLLVL.

This rearrangement joins TRBV5-4 to TRBJ2-3, with 8 bases aligning to TRBD2. This CDR3 has 15 residues. The germline V gene encodes CDR1 SGHNT and CDR2 YYREEE (reference sequence). With 4 bases clipped from V and 7 bases from J, the junction kept 11 bases outside the gene matches. CDR3 sequence (DNA): TGTGCCAGCAGCCTTAGCGGGATATTTCCCTATACGCAGTATTTT. It translates to CASSLSGIFPYTQYF.

Note on this clone: Additional DNA sequences in this sample encode the identical CDR3. This chain joins TRBV4-3 and TRBJ1-1; no firm D call. This CDR3 comprises 15 residues. V was pared by 0 bases and J by 0 bases, with 8 bases between. From germline, CDR1 is LGHNA and CDR2 YSLEER. Here the CDR3 DNA reads TGCGCCAGCAGCCAAGAACCGACGGTGAACACTGAAGCTTTCTTT. Translated, it gives CASSQEPTVNTEAFF.

In regard to this clone: This sample includes further DNA sequences coding for the same CDR3. The chain has TRBV29-1 and TRBJ2-5, with TRBD2 as a possible D gene (6 bases). Germline V gives CDR1 SQVTM, CDR2 ANQGSEA. The CDR3 consists of 14 residues. The V gene lost 3 bases and the J gene lost 0 bases, with 11 bases spanning the gap. In nucleotides, the CDR3 is TGCAGCGTTGAGGGGACTGCGTACCAAGAGACCCAGTACTTC. It codes for CSVEGTAYQETQYF.

This chain joins TRBV29-1 and TRBJ2-7; D may be TRBD1 (5 bases). Germline V lookup: CDR1 SQVTM, CDR2 ANQGSEA. The CDR3 runs to 14 residues. V lost 4 bases, J lost 0 bases, and 13 bases lay in between. The CDR3 reads CSVGAVGHSYEQYF. CDR3 nucleotide sequence: TGCAGCGTTGGGGCGGTGGGGCACTCCTACGAGCAGTACTTC.

As regards this clone: Other DNA sequences of this sample code for an identical CDR3. The V call is TRBV7-6, the J call TRBJ2-1; D is unresolved. V lost 0 bases to trimming and J lost 10 bases, with 4 bases between them. Germline V lookup: CDR1 SGHVS, CDR2 FNYEAQ. This CDR3 comprises 11 residues. The CDR3 spells CASSLAGEQFF. The CDR3 coding sequence is TGTGCCAGCAGCTTAGCGGGGGAGCAGTTCTTC.

V is TRBV7-2 and J is TRBJ1-5, with D hard to call. The CDR3 runs 13 residues. Deletions cut 2 bases from V and 4 bases from J, with 6 bases between. The germline CDR1 and CDR2 sequences are SGHTA and FQGNSA. The CDR3 DNA is TGTGCCAGCAGCTTAAGGGAGAATCAGCCCCAGCATTTT. Its translation is CASSLRENQPQHF.

This clone was seen just once. The J gene is TRBJ2-7, the V gene TRBV30; 15 bases fit TRBD2. CDR1 and CDR2 (germline): GTSNPN, SVGIG (reference sequence). V lost 3 bases to trimming and J lost 9 bases; unmatched junction nucleotides: 12. CDR3 size: 16 residues. The CDR3 nucleotides are TGTGCCTGGAGCCCCAAACGGACTAGCGGGAGGGGAGGGCAGTACTTC. Translated, it gives CAWSPKRTSGRGGQYF.

The chain combines TRBV30 with TRBJ2-1, with TRBD1 matching over 9 bases. V lost 1 base to trimming and J lost 2 bases; unmatched junction nucleotides: 6. CDR1 is GTSNPN, CDR2 SVGIG, per germline (reference sequence). The CDR3 loop spans 16 amino acids. In DNA form, the CDR3 reads TGTGCCTGGAGTGGGGTCGACAGGGGGGCCTACAATGAGCAGTTCTTC. This codes for CAWSGVDRGAYNEQFF.